This T cell receptor beta chain was documented in a study of cytomegalovirus exposure and HLA in healthy donors. The PCR employed 60 Vbeta primers together with 13 Jbeta primers. Libraries were prepared by immunoSEQ multiplex PCR; TCRdb keeps only in-frame clonotypes and omits some of them. The sample lists 130,000 to 150,000 clones, more than 65% seen once, with approximately 6% in the top ten. This CDR3 spans 16 amino acids. Trimming removed 0 bases at V and 8 bases at J, with 16 bases between. Germline values: CDR1 MNHEY, CDR2 SVGAGI. This chain connects TRBV6-5 to TRBJ1-4; a possible D gene is TRBD1 (5 bases). Sequencing was done on a sample of PBMCs. The clonotype was recovered from a man between 25 and 39 years old in good health and CMV-seropositive. CDR3 loop: CASSYSTEGTDEKLFF. The CDR3 nucleotides are TGTGCCAGCAGTTACTCGACGGAGGGGACGGACGAAAAACTGTTTTTT.